Following are 22 T cell receptor beta chains from one sample sequenced in a study of blood T cell repertoires in COVID-19. Sequencing was performed with immunoSEQ multiplex PCR; in TCRdb, only in-frame clones are kept and a portion is missing. The sample contains about 190,000 clones, about 80% of which appear only once. The sequencing sample was made of peripheral blood. The receptors originated from a young man with active or convalescent COVID-19.

The chain is built from TRBV5-1 and TRBJ2-5; D is possibly TRBD1 (6 bases). CDR3 size: 15 residues. With 4 bases removed from V and 5 bases from J, the gap between germline ends came to 18 bases. Germline-derived CDR1 and CDR2 are SGHRS and YFSETQ. The CDR3 region has the DNA TGCGCCAGCAGCAGACAGGCGGCCGCTGGGGAGACCCAGTACTTC. It encodes CASSRQAAAGETQYF.

In DNA form, the CDR3 reads TGTGCCAGCAGAGCGGGACGGGAACCCCAGCATTTT. Translated, it gives CASRAGREPQHF. The chain combines TRBV2 with TRBJ1-5, with a weak D call TRBD1 (5 bases). Germline V gene sequence: CDR1 SNHLY, CDR2 FYNNEI. V lost 6 bases and J lost 10, with 13 bases in between. The CDR3 is 12 amino acids.

With respect to this clone: Relative to the germline gene, one junction end is altered; a read error may explain this. V and J are TRBV25-1 and TRBJ1-1; 7 bases are shared with TRBD1. This CDR3 is built from 14 residues. Germline V gene data show CDR1 as MGHDK and CDR2 as SYGVNS. CDR3 in DNA: TGTGCCAGCCGTGAGACAGGGATGAACACTGAAGCTTTCTTT. It translates to CASRETGMNTEAFF. Drawing the rest from reference TRBV25-1 and TRBJ1-1, the complete variable domain is EADIYQTPRYLVIGTGKKITLECSQTMGHDKMYWYQQDPGMELHLIHYSYGVNSTEKGDLSSESTVSRIRTEHFPLTLESARPSHTSQYLCASRETGMNTEAFFGQGTRLTVV.

The rearrangement uses TRBV7-2 and TRBJ1-1; 7 positions agree with TRBD1. The CDR3 covers 14 residues. The V gene end was trimmed by 4 bases and the J gene end by 5 bases; junction bases not matched to a gene: 7. Germline CDR1 is SGHTA and CDR2 is FQGNSA. The CDR3 sequence: CASSSRQGGTEAFF. The CDR3 DNA follows: TGTGCCAGCAGCTCCCGACAGGGCGGGACTGAAGCTTTCTTT.

The rearrangement links TRBV25-1 to TRBJ2-1, with D maybe TRBD1 (6 bases). Germline V gene data show CDR1 as MGHDK and CDR2 as SYGVNS. V was cut by 2 bases and J by 5 bases, with 19 bases left in between. This CDR3 comprises 17 residues. CDR3 sequence (DNA): TGTGCCAGCAGTGAACTGGCCAAGAGGGCAGGGGACAATGAGCAGTTCTTC. Translation: CASSELAKRAGDNEQFF.

The chain links TRBV29-1 to TRBJ2-1, with TRBD2 matching over 14 bases. This CDR3 is built from 15 residues. CDR1 is SQVTM and CDR2 is ANQGSEA in the germline V gene. V gave up 6 bases and J gave up 5 bases; unmatched junction bases: 6. The CDR3, as DNA: TGCAGCGTACGGACTAGCGGGAGGCCCAACAATGAGCAGTTCTTC. This translates into CSVRTSGRPNNEQFF.

J is TRBJ1-2 and V is TRBV20-1; the D is unclear. Trimming pared 3 bases from V and 7 bases from J, leaving 6 bases between. The length of the CDR3 is 10 residues. Germline V gene lookup returns CDR1 DFQATT and CDR2 SNEGSKA (reference sequence). The CDR3 bases are TGCAGTGCTAGTCAGGCTGGCTACACCTTC. It translates to CSASQAGYTF.

This clone was seen only once. The CDR3 here is CATSEDSMNTEAFF. The CDR3, as DNA: TGTGCCACCAGTGAGGACAGTATGAACACTGAAGCTTTCTTT. This sequence joins TRBV24-1 and TRBJ1-1; TRBD1 is a possible D gene (6 bases). V lost 4 bases to trimming and J lost 0 bases, with 8 bases between them. This CDR3 comprises 14 residues. CDR1 and CDR2 from the germline V gene are KGHDR and SFDVKD.

The V call is TRBV7-9, the J call TRBJ1-1, with D possibly matching TRBD1 (5 bases). The CDR3 has 12 amino acids. The germline V gene has CDR1 SEHNR and CDR2 FQNEAQ (reference sequence). The V end was cut by 5 bases, the J end by 11 bases, with 15 bases between. As DNA, the CDR3 is TGTGCCAGCAGCCGGGAAGGTGGGGGGGCTTTCTTT. The encoded protein is CASSREGGGAFF.

This chain uses TRBV6-2 or TRBV6-3 with TRBJ2-2; 10 nucleotides match TRBD1. CDR3 length: 14 residues. V was pared by 5 bases and J by 6 bases, with 3 bases of the junction left unmatched. Germline-derived CDR1 and CDR2 are MNHEY and SVGEGT. This CDR3 reads CASSGTGEAGELFF. The CDR3 bases are TGTGCCAGCAGTGGGACAGGGGAAGCCGGGGAGCTGTTTTTT.

The chain is built from TRBV19 and TRBJ2-3; a weak D match, TRBD2 (6 bases). The CDR3 has 16 amino acids. The V end was cut by 0 bases, the J end by 3 bases, with 13 bases between. From germline, CDR1 is LNHDA and CDR2 SQIVND (reference sequence). The CDR3 region is CASSIDQGTATDTQYF. In DNA form, the CDR3 reads TGTGCCAGTAGTATAGATCAAGGGACTGCTACAGATACGCAGTATTTT.

The CDR3 spells CSVEVEGPGEQYF. DNA for the CDR3: TGCAGCGTTGAAGTGGAGGGGCCGGGAGAGCAGTACTTC. V and J are TRBV29-1 and TRBJ2-7; a weak D match, TRBD2 (6 bases). In germline, CDR1 is SQVTM, CDR2 ANQGSEA. The CDR3 is made up of 13 amino acids. The V end lost 1 base, the J end lost 7 bases, and 14 bases lay between the germline ends.

This chain connects TRBV18 to TRBJ1-4; 9 bases map to TRBD1. The V segment lost 3 bases and the J segment 5 bases; nucleotides outside the gene matches: 7. This CDR3 comprises 16 residues. CDR1 is KGHSH, CDR2 LQKENI, per germline. Here the CDR3 DNA reads TGTGCCAGCTCACCTCGACAGGGGGTTGAGAATGAAAAACTGTTTTTT. Its translation is CASSPRQGVENEKLFF. The entire variable domain, with the rest obtained from reference TRBV18 and TRBJ1-4, is as follows: NAGVMQNPRHLVRRRGQEARLRCSPMKGHSHVYWYRQLPEEGLKFMVYLQKENIIDESGMPKERFSAEFPKEGPSILRIQQVVRGDSAAYFCASSPRQGVENEKLFFGSGTQLSVL.

This sequence joins TRBV10-3 and TRBJ2-1; no clear D. V was clipped by 6 bases and J by 8 bases, with 8 bases between them. This CDR3 comprises 11 residues. Germline CDR1 reads ENHRY; CDR2 reads SYGVKD. In nucleotides, the CDR3 is TGTGCCATCAGCCCGTCAGATGAGCAGTTCTTC. Translated: CAISPSDEQFF.

This clone came up once. The rearrangement links TRBV6-6 to TRBJ1-2; no reliable D call. In germline, CDR1 is MNHNY, CDR2 SVGAGI (reference sequence). V was shortened by 4 bases and J by 6 bases, with 6 bases between the two germline ends. The CDR3 is 11 amino acids. The CDR3 region is CASSFRDGYTF. The DNA of the CDR3 is TGTGCCAGCAGTTTTCGGGATGGCTACACCTTC.

This rearrangement joins TRBV4-1 to TRBJ1-5; the D gene is possibly TRBD1 (6 bases). CDR3 length equals 16 residues. Germline lookup yields CDR1 MGHRA and CDR2 YSYEKL. V lost 3 bases to trimming and J lost 4 bases, with 16 bases between them. CDR3 protein: CASSQGPGHLNQPQHF. The CDR3 DNA sequence: TGCGCCAGCAGCCAGGGTCCGGGACACCTTAATCAGCCCCAGCATTTT.

The J gene is TRBJ2-1, the V gene TRBV7-3; 7 bases are shared with TRBD1. There are 19 residues in the CDR3. Germline CDR1 reads SGHTA; CDR2 reads FQGTGA. The junction had 20 bases not matched to a gene; V was cut back by 5 bases and J by 4 bases. The CDR3 DNA reads TGTGCCAGCAGCCCTGGATCGGGACAGCCAACGTGGGGATACAATGAGCAGTTCTTC. Translating it yields CASSPGSGQPTWGYNEQFF.

V is TRBV6-5 and J is TRBJ1-2, with D possibly being TRBD1 (6 bases). Germline values: CDR1 MNHEY, CDR2 SVGAGI. V was shortened by 3 bases and J by 4 bases, with 15 bases between the two germline ends. There are 15 residues in the CDR3. CDR3 nucleotides: TGTGCCAGCAGTTATACCCCCAGGGGTACCTATGGCTACACCTTC. Protein: CASSYTPRGTYGYTF.

This clone was counted only a few times. This chain joins TRBV10-3 and TRBJ1-1; D gene ambiguous. The CDR3 contains 13 residues. CDR1 and CDR2 (germline): ENHRY, SYGVKD. V was clipped by 3 bases and J by 3 bases, with 8 bases between them. The CDR3 DNA is TGTGCCATCAGTGACCGCCAGGACACTGAAGCTTTCTTT. Translation: CAISDRQDTEAFF.

V and J are TRBV6-1 and TRBJ1-1; D unclear. The germline CDR1 and CDR2 sequences are MNHNS and SASEGT. Trimming left V 0 bases short and J 7 bases short, with 9 bases between. CDR3 length: 13 residues. The CDR3 sequence is CASSEAGRGEAFF. The CDR3 DNA follows: TGTGCCAGCAGTGAAGCAGGGCGGGGTGAAGCTTTCTTT.

This clone was recorded once. The chain couples TRBV27 to TRBJ2-7, with TRBD2 identical over 8 bases. The germline V gene encodes CDR1 MNHEY and CDR2 SMNVEV (reference sequence). The CDR3 is 15 amino acids. The J segment lost 1 base and the V segment lost 5 bases, leaving 7 bases of the junction unmatched. The CDR3 DNA is TGTGCCAGCAGTCTAGCAACTAGCGGATCCTACGAGCAGTACTTC. Amino acid sequence: CASSLATSGSYEQYF.

This chain uses TRBV9 with TRBJ2-2, with 8 bases fitting TRBD1. Germline CDR1 is SGDLS and CDR2 is YYNGEE. V lost 1 base to trimming and J lost 4 bases; unmatched junction nucleotides: 9. The CDR3 length is 17 residues. The chain's CDR3 is CASSVNTGQGSTGELFF. DNA of the CDR3: TGTGCCAGCAGCGTAAACACCGGACAGGGAAGCACCGGGGAGCTGTTTTTT.